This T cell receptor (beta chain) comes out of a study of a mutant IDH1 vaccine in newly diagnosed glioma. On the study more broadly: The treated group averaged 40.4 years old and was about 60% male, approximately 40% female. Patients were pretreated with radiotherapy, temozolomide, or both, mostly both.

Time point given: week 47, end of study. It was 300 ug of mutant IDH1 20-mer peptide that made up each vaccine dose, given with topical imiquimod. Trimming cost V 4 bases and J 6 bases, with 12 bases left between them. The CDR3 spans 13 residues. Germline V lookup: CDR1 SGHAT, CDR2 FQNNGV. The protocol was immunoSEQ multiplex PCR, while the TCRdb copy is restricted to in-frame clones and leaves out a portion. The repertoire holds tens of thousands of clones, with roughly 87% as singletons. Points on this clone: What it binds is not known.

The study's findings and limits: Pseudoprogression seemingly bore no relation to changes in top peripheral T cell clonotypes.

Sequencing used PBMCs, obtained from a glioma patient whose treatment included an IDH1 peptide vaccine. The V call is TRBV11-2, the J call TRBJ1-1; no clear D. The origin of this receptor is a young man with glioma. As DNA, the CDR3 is TGTGCCAGCAGCTCGGTGATTGGAGCTGAAGCTTTCTTT. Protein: CASSSVIGAEAFF.